A single sample gave rise to the 17 T cell receptor beta chains below, sequenced in a study of Graves' ophthalmopathy and Graves' hyperthyroidism. Beta-chain TCR CDR3 regions were amplified from RNA transcripts. RT-PCR with HTBI primers came first, then second-round multiplex PCR. TCRdb fed the multiplex PCR reads into MiXCR, producing one record per CDR3 protein. Here the sample spans about 480,000 distinct CDR3 sequences, approximately 15% being singletons. The sequenced material came from blood. These TCRs come from a woman aged 25 to 39 with Graves' ophthalmopathy.

This clonotype has only a few counts. The chain couples TRBV5-1 to TRBJ2-7; 8 bases map to TRBD2. This CDR3 has 16 amino acids. The germline CDR1 and CDR2 sequences are SGHRS and YFSETQ. Losses at the gene ends were 1 base for V and 6 bases for J; bases not matched to a gene: 12. CDR3 coding DNA: TGCGCCAGCAGCTTGATCACCGGGGGGGGCCCACCCGAGCAGTACTTC. This sequence encodes CASSLITGGGPPEQYF.

This clonotype was observed at least ten times. The chain employs TRBV11-1 and TRBJ2-3, with D tentatively TRBD2 (6 bases). The V end was cut by 5 bases, the J end by 6 bases, with 21 bases between. Germline-derived CDR1 and CDR2 are SGHAT and FQDESV (reference sequence). The length of the CDR3 is 16 residues. As DNA, the CDR3 is TGTGCCAGCAGCACGGGGGACTTCCAGTATGTCGATACGCAGTATTTT. Protein product: CASSTGDFQYVDTQYF.

The chain combines TRBV18 with TRBJ1-2; 7 bases match TRBD1. From germline, CDR1 is KGHSH and CDR2 LQKENI. V gave up 1 base and J gave up 6 bases; unmatched junction bases: 11. The CDR3 sequence is 16 residues long. The CDR3 loop is CASSPLTEGAWNGYTF. Here the CDR3 DNA reads TGTGCCAGCTCACCACTGACAGAGGGGGCATGGAATGGCTACACCTTC.

Ten or more counts support this clonotype. The CDR3 DNA reads TGTGCCAGCAGCCCCTGGACAGAGACCCAGTACTTC. This encodes CASSPWTETQYF. The chain links TRBV12-3 or TRBV12-4 to TRBJ2-5; no definite D call. Trimming removed 6 bases at V and 4 bases at J, with 9 bases between. The CDR3 loop spans 12 amino acids.

This clonotype was found many times. This chain uses TRBV10-3 with TRBJ1-1, with 8 bases fitting TRBD1. The CDR3 runs 13 residues. The germline V gene encodes CDR1 ENHRY and CDR2 SYGVKD. V shed 8 bases, J shed 0 bases, and the junction held 2 bases outside the gene matches. CDR3 protein: CAIDRGVNTEAFF. Here the CDR3 DNA reads TGTGCCATCGACAGGGGAGTGAACACTGAAGCTTTCTTT.

This clonotype showed up many times. The chain employs TRBV27 and TRBJ2-7; 11 nucleotides line up with TRBD1. The V segment lost 6 bases and the J segment 1 base; nucleotides outside the gene matches: 8. In germline, CDR1 is MNHEY, CDR2 SMNVEV (reference sequence). The CDR3 contains 16 residues. The CDR3 DNA sequence: TGTGCCAGCAGGAGAGTTGGGACAGGGGGATCCTACGAGCAGTACTTC. This translates into CASRRVGTGGSYEQYF.

This clonotype was recorded at least ten times. The chain has TRBV6-1 and TRBJ2-4; TRBD2 matches 8 bases. This CDR3 has 17 amino acids. V shed 7 bases and J 0 bases; nucleotides not matched to a gene: 11. CDR1 is MNHNS, CDR2 SASEGT, per germline. This chain's CDR3 is CASMTSGAGEAKNIQYF. The CDR3 DNA reads TGTGCCAGCATGACGAGTGGAGCGGGAGAAGCCAAAAACATTCAGTACTTC.

At least ten counts were recorded for this clonotype. This chain connects TRBV12-3 or TRBV12-4 to TRBJ2-2, with D maybe TRBD2 (6 bases). This CDR3 contains 14 residues. Trimming left V 3 bases short and J 5 bases short, with 10 bases between. The CDR3 coding sequence is TGTGCCAGCAGTTTTGGCCGGGGGACCGGGGAGCTGTTTTTT. This gives the protein CASSFGRGTGELFF.

This clonotype was found many times. This rearrangement joins TRBV12-3 or TRBV12-4 to TRBJ1-5; D is uncertain. The CDR3 is made up of 14 amino acids. Trimming pared 2 bases from V and 1 base from J, leaving 6 bases between. The CDR3 DNA is TGTGCCAGCAGTTTAAGGGTCAGCAATCAGCCCCAGCATTTT. It specifies CASSLRVSNQPQHF.

This rearrangement joins TRBV28 to TRBJ2-7, with TRBD1 identical over 7 bases. V lost 5 bases to trimming and J lost 3 bases; unmatched junction nucleotides: 7. Looked up from germline, CDR1 is MDHEN and CDR2 is SYDVKM. The CDR3 extends over 14 amino acids. The CDR3 is CASSRNRDSYEQYF. DNA for the CDR3: TGTGCCAGCAGTCGAAACCGGGACAGCTACGAGCAGTACTTC.

Ten or more counts support this clonotype. V and J are TRBV18 and TRBJ1-6; 7 nucleotides line up with TRBD1. CDR1 and CDR2 from the germline V gene are KGHSH and LQKENI. This CDR3 contains 16 residues. V was pared by 2 bases and J by 4 bases, with 5 bases of the junction left unmatched. As DNA, the CDR3 is TGTGCCAGCTCACCAAGGGACAGAGAGTATAATTCACCCCTCCACTTT. It encodes CASSPRDREYNSPLHF. The full variable domain, its missing parts supplied by reference TRBV18 and TRBJ1-6, is NAGVMQNPRHLVRRRGQEARLRCSPMKGHSHVYWYRQLPEEGLKFMVYLQKENIIDESGMPKERFSAEFPKEGPSILRIQQVVRGDSAAYFCASSPRDREYNSPLHFGNGTRLTVT.

This clonotype was detected only a few times. The chain uses TRBV4-1 and TRBJ1-5; D may be TRBD1 (5 bases). V gave up 0 bases and J gave up 3 bases, with 6 bases separating them. CDR1 is MGHRA and CDR2 is YSYEKL in the germline V gene. The CDR3 has 14 amino acids. CDR3 bases: TGCGCCAGCAGCCAAGAGGGGCCCAATCAGCCCCAGCATTTT. Amino acids: CASSQEGPNQPQHF.

This clonotype was seen ten or more times. This chain joins TRBV20-1 and TRBJ1-2; 9 bases fit TRBD1. Trimming cost V 2 bases and J 4 bases; bases outside gene matches: 17. The CDR3 runs 18 residues. The germline gives CDR1 DFQATT, CDR2 SNEGSKA (reference sequence). This CDR3 reads CSARPTTHRGRQSYGYTF. DNA of the CDR3: TGCAGTGCTAGACCCACGACCCACAGGGGGCGGCAGAGCTATGGCTACACCTTC.

This clonotype was detected ten times or more. The chain uses TRBV6-1 and TRBJ1-2; TRBD1 might be the D (5 bases). The CDR3 has 15 amino acids. Trimming took off 1 base at V and 4 bases at J, with 13 bases between the two ends. CDR1 MNHNS and CDR2 SASEGT come from the germline V gene. Here the CDR3 reads CASSEVLGRIYGYTF. The DNA of the CDR3 is TGTGCCAGCAGTGAAGTGTTGGGGCGGATCTATGGCTACACCTTC.

This clonotype was found many times. The rearrangement links TRBV6-1 to TRBJ2-2; D is unclear. The CDR3 is 13 residues long. Per the germline V gene, CDR1 is MNHNS and CDR2 is SASEGT. The V gene lost 10 bases and the J gene lost 0 bases, with 9 bases spanning the gap. CDR3 bases: TGTGCCAACCGACCAGCGAACACCGGGGAGCTGTTTTTT. Its translation: CANRPANTGELFF.

This clonotype has just a few counts. The chain joins TRBV5-1 to TRBJ2-5, with TRBD2 as a possible D gene (5 bases). This CDR3 region has 14 residues. Germline CDR1 reads SGHRS; CDR2 reads YFSETQ. V lost 2 bases, J lost 2 bases, and 10 bases lay in between. The CDR3 DNA follows: TGCGCCAGCAGCTTCGAGGGATGGCAAGAGACCCAGTACTTC. Translating it yields CASSFEGWQETQYF. Full variable domain (rest looked up from reference TRBV5-1 and TRBJ2-5): KAGVTQTPRYLIKTRGQQVTLSCSPISGHRSVSWYQQTPGQGLQFLFEYFSETQRNKGNFPGRFSGRQFSNSRSEMNVSTLELGDSALYLCASSFEGWQETQYFGPGTRLLVL.

In this sample, this clonotype turned up many times. J is TRBJ2-7 and V is TRBV11-3, with D perhaps TRBD1 (5 bases). The V gene's germline CDR1 is SGHNT and CDR2 YENEEA. The ends were cut back, 0 bases at V and 12 bases at J, with 21 bases in the middle. The CDR3 consists of 15 residues. The CDR3 DNA is TGTGCCAGCAGCTTAGAGATGCAGGGTCGAGCAGGTCGGTACTTC. Translation: CASSLEMQGRAGRYF.